The rows below give T cell receptor beta chains drawn from one sample of a study of metastatic and nonmetastatic thyroid tumors. TCRdb re-called clones via MiXCR from the PCR reads. The sample consists of 30,000 to 35,000 clones, approximately 32% of them appearing once. Specimen: blood. These receptors all stem from a female donor with papillary thyroid cancer or a benign thyroid nodule (not recorded which). Some clones in this sample may be carry-over from other donors' samples. Each CDR3 is given without its conserved first and last residue. Only part of the rows carry a size: once, few, many, or a class if the clone is expanded.

v_call: TRBV30; clone_size: -; cdr3_aa: ASNTNRDTVRDTQY
v_call: TRBV6-2/TRBV6-3; clone_size: few; cdr3_aa: ASSVDEHNEQF
v_call: TRBV7-9; clone_size: -; cdr3_aa: ASSSGATFDGYT
v_call: TRBV12-3/TRBV12-4; clone_size: many; cdr3_aa: ASTLQGAGELF
v_call: TRBV29-1; clone_size: few; cdr3_aa: SVEGGRSRSYEQY
v_call: TRBV6-1; clone_size: medium-sized; cdr3_aa: ASSEADDYEQY
v_call: TRBV20-1; clone_size: many; cdr3_aa: SASAQGSFGYT
v_call: TRBV20-1; clone_size: -; cdr3_aa: SAYKGTVAYEQY
v_call: TRBV19; clone_size: many; cdr3_aa: ASSMRGLASDTDTQY
v_call: TRBV28; clone_size: -; cdr3_aa: ASSLVVGGMEGDPY
v_call: TRBV20-1; clone_size: -; cdr3_aa: SARDRCGPSNTGELF
v_call: TRBV11-3; clone_size: -; cdr3_aa: ASSILTGGGYEAF
v_call: TRBV18; clone_size: many; cdr3_aa: ASSLSVDEQY
v_call: TRBV5-1; clone_size: few; cdr3_aa: ASSWGGRTDSGNTIY
v_call: TRBV6-1; clone_size: -; cdr3_aa: ASRLAGGPGELF
v_call: TRBV20-1; clone_size: -; cdr3_aa: SARIRESFYEQY
v_call: TRBV4-1; clone_size: medium-sized; cdr3_aa: ASSDDRESNQPQH
v_call: TRBV2; clone_size: many; cdr3_aa: AARFGGANEKLF
v_call: TRBV20-1; clone_size: many; cdr3_aa: SARSGSGDYNEQF
v_call: TRBV27; clone_size: medium-sized; cdr3_aa: ASSLVGGRGRERGYT
v_call: TRBV6-1; clone_size: medium-sized; cdr3_aa: ASSGYRDFSNYGYT
v_call: TRBV6-1; clone_size: -; cdr3_aa: ASRFGRGREGGELF
v_call: TRBV24-1; clone_size: many; cdr3_aa: ATSDMGQRMETQY
v_call: TRBV12-3/TRBV12-4; clone_size: -; cdr3_aa: ATFREHLSYEQY
v_call: TRBV28; clone_size: many; cdr3_aa: ASSSQGRGNGYT
v_call: TRBV10-2; clone_size: -; cdr3_aa: ASSGISRGENQN
v_call: TRBV12-3/TRBV12-4; clone_size: medium-sized; cdr3_aa: ASSLGADYEQY
v_call: TRBV9; clone_size: medium-sized; cdr3_aa: ASSVGYEQY
v_call: TRBV18; clone_size: once; cdr3_aa: ASSKDRNYGYT
v_call: TRBV19; clone_size: medium-sized; cdr3_aa: ASSQRSRSIDGYT
v_call: TRBV27; clone_size: many; cdr3_aa: ASSQDRVGSGGQPQH
v_call: TRBV27; clone_size: -; cdr3_aa: ASSLYQGNYGYT
v_call: TRBV28; clone_size: many; cdr3_aa: ASSWGGSYEQY
v_call: TRBV6-6; clone_size: few; cdr3_aa: ASSYSDVGNTIY
v_call: TRBV6-4; clone_size: few; cdr3_aa: ASSDLPPGQGGQETQY
v_call: TRBV7-3; clone_size: few; cdr3_aa: ASSWLPADTQY
v_call: TRBV7-9; clone_size: many; cdr3_aa: ASSPTSTTGRHEQY
v_call: TRBV12-3/TRBV12-4; clone_size: few; cdr3_aa: ARSPDRAFQPQH
v_call: TRBV7-3; clone_size: -; cdr3_aa: ASHGADVRVDTQY
v_call: TRBV4-2; clone_size: -; cdr3_aa: AISPWTGTKIEQF
v_call: TRBV19; clone_size: many; cdr3_aa: ASSKRGMEKLF
v_call: TRBV20-1; clone_size: -; cdr3_aa: SALGTRLSYEHY
v_call: TRBV6-1; clone_size: few; cdr3_aa: ASNREAGNRGYT
v_call: TRBV12-3/TRBV12-4; clone_size: many; cdr3_aa: ASSYIRAGGHGYT
v_call: TRBV24-1; clone_size: many; cdr3_aa: ATSTRGETQY
v_call: TRBV24-1; clone_size: many; cdr3_aa: ATSAPHRADTQY
v_call: TRBV10-3; clone_size: -; cdr3_aa: AIRPGQNAEAF
v_call: TRBV19; clone_size: few; cdr3_aa: ASSIEDGGDTEAF
v_call: TRBV27; clone_size: medium-sized; cdr3_aa: ASEGQGSYEQY
v_call: TRBV12-3/TRBV12-4; clone_size: -; cdr3_aa: ASRIGWTEAF
v_call: TRBV6-6; clone_size: many; cdr3_aa: ASSYPRGDDQPQH
v_call: TRBV30; clone_size: medium-sized; cdr3_aa: AWISGVVYGYT